This passage covers 9 T cell receptor beta chains from one sample sequenced in a study of T-cell reconstitution after alpha-beta-depleted transplantation in children. Unique molecular identifiers were used in preparing the TCRbeta library. Each CDR3 protein is one row after TCRdb ran MiXCR on the PCR reads. Altogether some 830,000 distinct CDR3 sequences are present, less than 20% being singletons, with the ten largest covering about 5%. Sequencing used PBMCs, mostly from graft donor cells, obtained 360 days after TCRalphabeta/CD19-depleted stem cell transplant. The receptors were gathered from a male patient between 10 and 17 years old who had a stem cell transplant for acute lymphoblastic leukemia, so the T cells may come from the graft donor.

V usage is TRBV20-1 and J usage is TRBJ2-7; the D gene is possibly TRBD1 (5 bases). The length of the CDR3 is 16 residues. Germline V gene data show CDR1 as DFQATT and CDR2 as SNEGSKA (reference sequence). Trimming took off 3 bases at V and 7 bases at J, with 25 bases between the two ends. CDR3 protein: CSASRPGVQGKGEQYF. CDR3 in DNA: TGCAGTGCTAGCCGTCCGGGTGTCCAGGGAAAAGGGGAGCAGTACTTC.

Only one count was recorded for this clonotype. The chain joins TRBV3-1 to TRBJ2-7; D uncertain. With 3 bases removed from V and 1 base from J, the gap between germline ends came to 13 bases. The germline V gene encodes CDR1 LGHDT and CDR2 YNNKEL (reference sequence). CDR3 length equals 15 residues. The CDR3 loop is CASSQRSRLSYEQYF. The CDR3 coding sequence is TGTGCCAGCAGCCAGAGAAGTCGGCTGTCCTACGAGCAGTACTTC.

The chain couples TRBV4-1 to TRBJ2-2, with 11 bases lining up with TRBD2. V was clipped by 4 bases and J by 1 base; unmatched bases: 5. Germline assignment: CDR1 MGHRA and CDR2 YSYEKL. The CDR3 covers 17 residues. CDR3 residues: CASSPRGTSGNTGELFF. CDR3 nucleotides: TGCGCCAGCAGCCCTAGAGGGACTAGCGGGAACACCGGGGAGCTGTTTTTT.

This clonotype was recorded a few times. V and J are TRBV20-1 and TRBJ1-2, with 8 positions matching TRBD1. Trimming removed 0 bases from V and 8 bases from J; junction bases left unmatched: 5. The CDR3 totals 13 residues. Germline V gene lookup returns CDR1 DFQATT and CDR2 SNEGSKA (reference sequence). The CDR3 bases are TGCAGTGCTAGAGATACAGGGACAGGCGGCTACACCTTC. This gives the protein CSARDTGTGGYTF.

V gene TRBV6-5 combines with J gene TRBJ2-7, with 7 positions matching TRBD2. The V gene end was trimmed by 0 bases and the J gene end by 5 bases; junction bases not matched to a gene: 7. There are 15 residues in the CDR3. Germline V gene data show CDR1 as MNHEY and CDR2 as SVGAGI. CDR3 residues: CASSYSGRALDEQYF. In nucleotides, the CDR3 is TGTGCCAGCAGTTACTCAGGGAGGGCCTTGGACGAGCAGTACTTC.

This clonotype was seen at least ten times. The chain employs TRBV7-9 and TRBJ2-1, with D unclear. CDR1 SEHNR and CDR2 FQNEAQ come from the germline V gene (reference sequence). The CDR3 contains 11 residues. The V gene lost 5 bases and the J gene lost 6 bases, with 5 bases spanning the gap. The CDR3: CASSPINEQFF. The CDR3 region has the DNA TGTGCCAGCAGCCCCATCAATGAGCAGTTCTTC.

The chain couples TRBV3-1 to TRBJ2-7, with 13 positions matching TRBD2. Per germline, CDR1 LGHDT and CDR2 YNNKEL (reference sequence). This CDR3 contains 19 residues. The CDR3 loop reads CTFSRWGGLAGPSSYEQYF. The CDR3 DNA is TGTACCTTCAGTCGGTGGGGGGGACTAGCGGGGCCGAGCTCCTACGAGCAGTACTTC.

This chain uses TRBV15 with TRBJ2-7, with D hard to call. Germline V gene sequence: CDR1 LNHNV, CDR2 YYDKDF (reference sequence). The length of the CDR3 is 13 residues. V lost 0 bases and J 3 bases, leaving 6 bases between the germline ends. The CDR3, as DNA: TGTGCCACCAGCAGAGAATGGTTCTACGAGCAGTACTTC. Translation: CATSREWFYEQYF.

The chain couples TRBV21-1 to TRBJ1-4; the table's D call of TRBD1 was not tested on the DNA. TRBV21-1 is a documented pseudogene. The CDR3 runs 17 residues. CDR3 coding DNA: TGTGCCAGCAGCAAGACTTCAGGGGGATCGACTAATGAAAAACTGTTTTTT. Protein: CASSKTSGGSTNEKLFF.